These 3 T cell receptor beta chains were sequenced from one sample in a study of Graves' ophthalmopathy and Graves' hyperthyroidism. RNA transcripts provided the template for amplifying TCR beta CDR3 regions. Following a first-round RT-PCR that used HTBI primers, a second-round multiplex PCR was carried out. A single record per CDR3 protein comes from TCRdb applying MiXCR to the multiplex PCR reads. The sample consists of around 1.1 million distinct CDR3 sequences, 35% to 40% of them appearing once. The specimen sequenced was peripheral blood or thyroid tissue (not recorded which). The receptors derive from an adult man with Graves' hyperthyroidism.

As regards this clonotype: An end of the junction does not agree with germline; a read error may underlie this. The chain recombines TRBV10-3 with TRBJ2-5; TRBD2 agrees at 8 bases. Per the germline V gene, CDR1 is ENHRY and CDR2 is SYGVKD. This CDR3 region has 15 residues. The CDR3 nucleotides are TGTGCCAGCAGTCCCGTTAGCGGGGTGTCGGAGACCCAGTACTTC. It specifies CASSPVSGVSETQYF.

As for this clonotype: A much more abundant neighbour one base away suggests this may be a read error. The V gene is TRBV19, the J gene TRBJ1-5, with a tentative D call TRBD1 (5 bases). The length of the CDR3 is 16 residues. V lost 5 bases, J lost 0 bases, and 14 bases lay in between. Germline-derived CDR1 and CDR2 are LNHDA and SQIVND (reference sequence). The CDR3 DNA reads TGTGCCAGTAGTCATACTACAAGGGGTAGCAATCAGCCCCAGCATTTT. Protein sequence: CASSHTTRGSNQPQHF.

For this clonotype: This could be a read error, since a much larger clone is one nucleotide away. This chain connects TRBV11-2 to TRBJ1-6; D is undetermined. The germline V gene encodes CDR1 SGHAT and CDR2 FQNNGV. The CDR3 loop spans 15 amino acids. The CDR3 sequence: CASSFGSGESYEQHF. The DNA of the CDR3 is TGTGCCAGCAGCTTTGGTAGCGGAGAGAGCTACGAGCAGCACTTC.